Below, one T cell receptor (beta chain) is given with its context. The antigen remains undetermined. The germline CDR1 and CDR2 sequences are MNHEY and SVGAGI. The CDR3 sequence is 14 residues long. Trimming removed 6 bases from V and 7 bases from J; junction bases left unmatched: 9. These data come from a study of cytomegalovirus exposure and HLA in healthy donors. The donors were healthy bone marrow donors. PCR employed 60 Vbeta and 13 Jbeta primers. The data were produced by immunoSEQ multiplex PCR, yet TCRdb's version contains in-frame clones alone and is incomplete. The sample table includes approximately 170,000 clones. The study's findings and limits: The majority of TCR sequences were rare, yet some public TCRs appeared in many donors. CMV serostatus stood as the only immune exposure information on hand. Overall, approximately 150 TCR beta chains were annotated as cytomegalovirus-associated.

The sample consisted of PBMCs. This TCR was recovered from a woman between 18 and 29 years old in good health and CMV-seropositive. This chain links TRBV6-5 with TRBJ2-7; 10 bases fit TRBD2. The CDR3 loop reads CASRGAGGPGEQYF. The CDR3 DNA reads as TGTGCCAGCAGGGGAGCGGGAGGGCCGGGAGAGCAGTACTTC.